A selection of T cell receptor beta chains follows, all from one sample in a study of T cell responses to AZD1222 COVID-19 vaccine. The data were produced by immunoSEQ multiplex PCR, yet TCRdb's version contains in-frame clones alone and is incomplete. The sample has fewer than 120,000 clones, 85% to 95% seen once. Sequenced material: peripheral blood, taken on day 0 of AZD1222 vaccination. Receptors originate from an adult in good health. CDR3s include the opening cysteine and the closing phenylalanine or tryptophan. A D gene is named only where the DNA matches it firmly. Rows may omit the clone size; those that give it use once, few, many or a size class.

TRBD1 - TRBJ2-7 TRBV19 TGTGCCAGTAGTACTGGACAGGGGGCCTACGAGCAGTACTTC CASSTGQGAYEQYF
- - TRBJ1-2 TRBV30 TGTGCCTGGACTGGGGTGAACTATGGCTACACCTTC CAWTGVNYGYTF
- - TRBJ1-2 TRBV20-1 TGCAGTGCCGACGGAAACTATGGCTACACCTTC CSADGNYGYTF
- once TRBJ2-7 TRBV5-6 TGTGCCAGCAGCTATGGCAACCGGGAGCAGTACTTC CASSYGNREQYF
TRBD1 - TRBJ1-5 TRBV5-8 TGTGCCAGCAGCCTCCTGGGCTCAGGGGGCCTTGGCAATCAGCCCCAGCATTTT CASSLLGSGGLGNQPQHF
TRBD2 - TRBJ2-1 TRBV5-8 TGTGCCAGCAGCTTGACTAGCGGGGATTACAATGAGCAGTTCTTC CASSLTSGDYNEQFF
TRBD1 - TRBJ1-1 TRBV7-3 TGTGCCAGCAGCTCTTTCGACAGGGAGGCGCACACTGAAGCTTTCTTT CASSSFDREAHTEAFF
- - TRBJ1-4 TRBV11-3 TGTGCCAGCAGCGCCCGGAGGGGAGAGACAGGAGGCGAAAAACTGTTTTTT CASSARRGETGGEKLFF
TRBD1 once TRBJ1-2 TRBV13 TGTGCCAGCAGCTGGGACAGGGGGATTGGCTATGGCTACACCTTC CASSWDRGIGYGYTF
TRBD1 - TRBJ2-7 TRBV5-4 TGTGCCAGCAGCTTGCCCGGACAGGGTGGGAACAGAGAGCAGTACTTC CASSLPGQGGNREQYF
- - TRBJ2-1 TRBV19 TGTGCCAGTAGTCTAGCGAATTCCTACAATGAGCAGTTCTTC CASSLANSYNEQFF
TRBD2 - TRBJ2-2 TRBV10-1 TGCGCCAGCAGTGAGAGGCAGCGGGGGGTTGGCACCGGGGAGCTGTTTTTT CASSERQRGVGTGELFF
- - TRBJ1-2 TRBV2 TGTGCCAGCATCGGAGGGAACTATGGCTACACCTTC CASIGGNYGYTF
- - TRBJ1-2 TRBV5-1 TGCGCCAGCAGCGCACCACAGGGCTCTGGCTACACCTTC CASSAPQGSGYTF
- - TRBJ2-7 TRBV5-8 TGTGCCAGCAGGTCCCAGGGGTGGGCCTACGAGCAGTACTTC CASRSQGWAYEQYF
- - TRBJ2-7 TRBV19 TGTGCCAGTAGTCTAGACAGCTCCTACGAGCAGTACTTC CASSLDSSYEQYF
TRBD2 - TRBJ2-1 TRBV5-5 TGTGCCAGCACCTCCGGGACTAGCGGGTACAATGAGCAGTTCTTC CASTSGTSGYNEQFF
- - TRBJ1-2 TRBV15 TGTGCCACCAGCAGAGATATTCCAGAACTCTATGGCTACACCTTC CATSRDIPELYGYTF
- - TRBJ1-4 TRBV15 TGTGCCACCAGCAGAGAAGAAATGAGGGTGGGGGAAAAACTGTTTTTT CATSREEMRVGEKLFF
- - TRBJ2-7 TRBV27 TGTGCCAGCACCGGTCACTCCTACGAGCAGTACTTC CASTGHSYEQYF
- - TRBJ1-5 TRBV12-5 TGTGCTAGTGGTTTATATCAGGCAAGGAGGCAGCCCCAGCATTTT CASGLYQARRQPQHF
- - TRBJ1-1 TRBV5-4 TGTGCCAGCAGCTTGGCCGGTAGGGTAAACACTGAAGCTTTCTTT CASSLAGRVNTEAFF
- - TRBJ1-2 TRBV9 TGTGCCAGCAGCGTAAAGAGGAGCGGCTATGGCTACACCTTC CASSVKRSGYGYTF
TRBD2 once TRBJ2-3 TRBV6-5 TGTGCCAGCAGACAACTCCAGACTAGCGGGGAATCGCAGTATTTT CASRQLQTSGESQYF
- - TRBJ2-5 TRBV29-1 TGCAGCGTTCTAGACCTGGCGCCCCAGTACTTC CSVLDLAPQYF
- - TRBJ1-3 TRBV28 TGTGCCAGCAGCCCCGACTTAAGTCGGTCTGGAAACACCATATATTTT CASSPDLSRSGNTIYF
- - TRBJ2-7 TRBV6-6 TGTGCCAGCAGTTACCGGGACCTTGGCTCCTACGAGCAGTACTTC CASSYRDLGSYEQYF
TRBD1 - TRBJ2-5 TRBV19 TGTGCCAGTAGTATCTCAGGGACAGGGAAGGGAGAGACCCAGTACTTC CASSISGTGKGETQYF
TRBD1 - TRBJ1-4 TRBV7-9 TGTGCCAGCAGCCCGGGACAGGGGGTGTCGACTAATGAAAAACTGTTTTTT CASSPGQGVSTNEKLFF
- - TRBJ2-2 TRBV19 TGTGCCAGTAGTCCAGGCCCCAACTACACCGGGGAGCTGTTTTTT CASSPGPNYTGELFF
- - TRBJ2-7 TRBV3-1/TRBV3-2 TGTGCCAGCAGCTGGGGCGGCCAGTCCTCCTACGAGCAGTACTTC CASSWGGQSSYEQYF
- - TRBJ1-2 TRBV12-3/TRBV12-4 TGTGCCAGCAGTTTCCGGGACCTTGGCTACACCTTC CASSFRDLGYTF
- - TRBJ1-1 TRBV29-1 TGCAGCGTTGGCGAAAGGAGGAACACTGAAGCTTTCTTT CSVGERRNTEAFF
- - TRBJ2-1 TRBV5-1 TGCGCCAGCAGCTATGGGGGCATTTCCTACAATGAGCAGTTCTTC CASSYGGISYNEQFF
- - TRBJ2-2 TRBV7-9 TGTGCCAGCAGCTTAAAGGGGTCCAACACCGGGGAGCTGTTTTTT CASSLKGSNTGELFF
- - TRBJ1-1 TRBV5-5 TGTGCCAGCAGCTTTGTAAGGGGCACTGAAGCTTTCTTT CASSFVRGTEAFF
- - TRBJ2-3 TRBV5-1 TGCGCCAGCAGTTGGACTATTAACCGGCAAGATACGCAGTATTTT CASSWTINRQDTQYF
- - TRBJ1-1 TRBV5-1 TGCGCCAGCAGCCCGGACCTGGGACGGGTGAACACTGAAGCTTTCTTT CASSPDLGRVNTEAFF
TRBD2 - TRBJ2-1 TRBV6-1 TGTGCCAGCAGTGAAGTAGGGAGGGAAGAGTTCTTC CASSEVGREEFF
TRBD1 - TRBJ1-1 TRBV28 TGTGCCAGCACTCCCAGGCTCCACAGGGGGAGTACTGAAGCTTTCTTT CASTPRLHRGSTEAFF
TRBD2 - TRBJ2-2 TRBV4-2 TGTGCCAGCAGCCAAAAGACGGGTCTAGCGGGGGGAACGAACACCGGGGAGCTGTTTTTT CASSQKTGLAGGTNTGELFF
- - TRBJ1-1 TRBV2 TGTGCCAGCACCCAGGAGGGGAACACTGAAGCTTTCTTT CASTQEGNTEAFF
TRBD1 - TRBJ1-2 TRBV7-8 TGTGCCAGCAGCACAGGGGGGGACTATGGCTACACCTTC CASSTGGDYGYTF
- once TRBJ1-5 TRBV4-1 TGCGCCAGCAGCCAAGAGTGGCGGGGCAATCAGCCCCAGCATTTT CASSQEWRGNQPQHF
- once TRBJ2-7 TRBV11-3 TGTGCCAGCAGCCCCCAGTCCTACGAGCAGTACTTC CASSPQSYEQYF
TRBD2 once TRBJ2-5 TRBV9 TGTGCCAGCAGCGTAGGGCGGGGCGGGGGGAGTGAGACCCAGTACTTC CASSVGRGGGSETQYF
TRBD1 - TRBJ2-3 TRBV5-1 TGCGCCAGCAGCTTCGGGGCGGGGACAGGGGGCAAAGATACGCAGTATTTT CASSFGAGTGGKDTQYF
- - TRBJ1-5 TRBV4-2 TGTGCCAGCAGCCAAGCCAGTAATCAGCCCCAGCATTTT CASSQASNQPQHF
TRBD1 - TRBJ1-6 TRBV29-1 TGCAGCGCTGACAGGGCAGGGGACTATAATTCACCCCTCCACTTT CSADRAGDYNSPLHF
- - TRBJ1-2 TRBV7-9 TGTGCCAGCAGCAAAGGGAGGGGCTACACCTTC CASSKGRGYTF
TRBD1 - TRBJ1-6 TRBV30 TGTGCCTGGGGGACAGGCTATAATTCACCCCTCCACTTT CAWGTGYNSPLHF
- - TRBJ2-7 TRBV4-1 TGCGCCAGCAGCCAAGATCAGGGGTTGGCCTACGAGCAGTACTTC CASSQDQGLAYEQYF